These T cell receptor beta chains were read from a single sample in a study of T-cell memory formation after mild COVID-19. Via MiXCR, TCRdb re-called the 5' RACE reads, giving one row per CDR3 protein. This sample has around 510,000 distinct CDR3 sequences, with about a fifth found just once. Material: PBMCs or a T cell subset sorted from them (not recorded which). The source is an adult woman who had mild COVID-19 (a few samples of this study predate the infection). Cell type and time point are not known. Each CDR3 is given without its conserved first and last residue.

CDR3	V	J
ASSQGYGPTTDTQY	TRBV4-3	TRBJ2-3
ASNSPGQGADTQY	TRBV6-5	TRBJ2-3
ASSQPKEGGAGGYT	TRBV4-1	TRBJ1-2
ASSSWTGGAEVEQY	TRBV7-2	TRBJ2-7
ASSRGQGRNEQF	TRBV11-1	TRBJ2-1
ASSPDPGSGRGVVSYNEQF	TRBV12-3/TRBV12-4	TRBJ2-1
ASSYSKGYEKLF	TRBV6-5	TRBJ1-4
ASSYSLQVNSPLH	TRBV6-5	TRBJ1-6
ASSLGQGVREQY	TRBV7-9	TRBJ2-7
ASSLHRDSNSGANVLT	TRBV7-8	TRBJ2-6
ASSLFFLKTSGRGFWEQY	TRBV28	TRBJ2-7
SASRSGSTDTQY	TRBV20-1	TRBJ2-3
ASSQAGTGENEQY	TRBV4-2	TRBJ2-7
ASSQLTTGAYEQY	TRBV14	TRBJ2-7
ASSGQVNYGYT	TRBV2	TRBJ1-2
ASSLSPGISVYGYT	TRBV5-8	TRBJ1-2
SVPRTGVKRSQY	TRBV29-1	TRBJ2-5
ASSRGTSTYNEQF	TRBV2	TRBJ2-1
ASRDPGAKNIQY	TRBV2	TRBJ2-4
ASSRLESTDTQY	TRBV18	TRBJ2-3
ASRGAGGTGELF	TRBV7-3	TRBJ2-2
SVVWLAGGNEQF	TRBV29-1	TRBJ2-1
ASSETGGIETQY	TRBV2	TRBJ2-5
SARELGTEAF	TRBV20-1	TRBJ1-1
ASSPGAGSSYEQY	TRBV4-2	TRBJ2-7
ASSLGDRAPYEQY	TRBV5-1	TRBJ2-7
ASSQLGRRDTEAF	TRBV3-1	TRBJ1-1
SAREWGGAEAF	TRBV20-1	TRBJ1-1
ASSVDGGAYEQY	TRBV9	TRBJ2-7
ASSFTLSQETQY	TRBV27	TRBJ2-5
ASSAGTVGTYEQY	TRBV5-1	TRBJ2-7
ASSLGTGFNQPQH	TRBV7-2	TRBJ1-5
ATAPQGGELF	TRBV24-1	TRBJ2-2
SVEDQRGASSYEQY	TRBV29-1	TRBJ2-7
SVEDPWNPNTGELF	TRBV29-1	TRBJ2-2
SASQDRGPGELF	TRBV20-1	TRBJ2-2
ASSRTSAQETQY	TRBV4-1	TRBJ2-5
ASSLYPLGLQDINEQF	TRBV7-3	TRBJ2-1
ASSIAGASGQPQH	TRBV19	TRBJ1-5
ASSRFSAETQY	TRBV11-2	TRBJ2-5
ASSLDTGHTEAF	TRBV7-9	TRBJ1-1
ASSLVGSNEKLF	TRBV5-6	TRBJ1-4
ASGGRSSGNTIY	TRBV10-3	TRBJ1-3
ASTPAVGGSTEAF	TRBV27	TRBJ1-1
ASSEGLAGGRAYEQY	TRBV2	TRBJ2-7
ASTQDSSTDTQY	TRBV10-3	TRBJ2-3
ASSRSYRDIYEQY	TRBV5-6	TRBJ2-7
ASSAGPDTQY	TRBV7-9	TRBJ2-3
ASRTSGGTGHEY	TRBV12-3/TRBV12-4	TRBJ2-3
ASSFTKLTDTQY	TRBV7-2	TRBJ2-3
ASRKASGGSNTDTQY	TRBV2	TRBJ2-3